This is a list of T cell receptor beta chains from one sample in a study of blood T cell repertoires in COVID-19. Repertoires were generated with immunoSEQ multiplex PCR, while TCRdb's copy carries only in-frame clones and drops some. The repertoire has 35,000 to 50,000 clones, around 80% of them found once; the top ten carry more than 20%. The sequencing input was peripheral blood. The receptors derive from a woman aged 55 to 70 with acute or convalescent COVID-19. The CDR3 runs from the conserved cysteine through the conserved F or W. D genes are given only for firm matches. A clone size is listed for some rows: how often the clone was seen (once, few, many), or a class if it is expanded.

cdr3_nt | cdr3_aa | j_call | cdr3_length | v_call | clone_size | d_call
TGTGCCAGCAGTCTGACAGGGGTCGAGACCCAGTACTTC | CASSLTGVETQYF | TRBJ2-5 | 13 | TRBV12-3/TRBV12-4 | . | TRBD1
TGTGCCAGCAGCCCCCTGGCTTCGGGGTTGTCCGATGGCTACACCTTC | CASSPLASGLSDGYTF | TRBJ1-2 | 16 | TRBV14 | . | .
TGTGCCATCAAGGGAAGCGGGGGGTTCTACAATGAGCAGTTCTTC | CAIKGSGGFYNEQFF | TRBJ2-1 | 15 | TRBV10-3 | . | TRBD2
TGTGCCAGCAGCGATTCCGGGACTACCCTCACAGATACGCAGTATTTT | CASSDSGTTLTDTQYF | TRBJ2-3 | 16 | TRBV7-2 | . | TRBD2
TGTGCCAGCATATCAGGCTACACTAGCACAGATACGCAGTATTTT | CASISGYTSTDTQYF | TRBJ2-3 | 15 | TRBV2 | . | .
TGTGCCAGCAGCTCCCTAGCGGGGGATACGCAGTATTTT | CASSSLAGDTQYF | TRBJ2-3 | 13 | TRBV11-3 | . | TRBD2
TGTGCCAGTAGTATGGGGACAGGGGAATTGCCCCAGCATTTT | CASSMGTGELPQHF | TRBJ1-5 | 14 | TRBV19 | few | TRBD1
TGTGCCAGCAGCCCGGGGGGCTCGCGGGGAGATACGCAGTATTTT | CASSPGGSRGDTQYF | TRBJ2-3 | 15 | TRBV14 | . | .
TGTGCCAGCAGTGAAGCCGGGAGTGTTTCTGAAGCTTTCTTT | CASSEAGSVSEAFF | TRBJ1-1 | 14 | TRBV6-1 | . | .
TGTGCCAGTAGTAAGCGGACTAGCCAAGCGGAGACCCAGTACTTC | CASSKRTSQAETQYF | TRBJ2-5 | 15 | TRBV19 | few | TRBD2
TGTGCCAGTAGTGGTGGCGGGTCCTACGAGCAGTACTTC | CASSGGGSYEQYF | TRBJ2-7 | 13 | TRBV19 | many | .
TGTGCCAGCAGCGAAATAGCGGGGATATCCTACAATGAGCAGTTCTTC | CASSEIAGISYNEQFF | TRBJ2-1 | 16 | TRBV7-2 | . | TRBD2
TGTGCCAGTAGGGGGACAGGGACCTCCTACGAGCAGTACTTC | CASRGTGTSYEQYF | TRBJ2-7 | 14 | TRBV19 | . | TRBD1
TGTGCCAGCAGCTTGTTCAGGGGGCCAGGCGAGCAGTACTTC | CASSLFRGPGEQYF | TRBJ2-7 | 14 | TRBV5-6 | few | TRBD1
TGTGCCTGGGGAGGTGCAGGGGAAGAAAAGCCCCAGCATTTT | CAWGGAGEEKPQHF | TRBJ1-5 | 14 | TRBV30 | . | .
TGTGCCAGCAGCTCGACAGTTTCCTACGAGCAGTACTTC | CASSSTVSYEQYF | TRBJ2-7 | 13 | TRBV7-9 | . | .
TGTGCCAGCAGTCGGACACTAAACACTGAAGCTTTCTTT | CASSRTLNTEAFF | TRBJ1-1 | 13 | TRBV2 | . | .
TGTGCCAGCAGCCAAGAAATTTCCCGGGGGGGGAACACCGGGGAGCTGTTTTTT | CASSQEISRGGNTGELFF | TRBJ2-2 | 18 | TRBV4-2 | . | TRBD2
TGTGCCAGCATGAGGAACACTGAAGCTTTCTTT | CASMRNTEAFF | TRBJ1-1 | 11 | TRBV2 | . | .
TGTGCCAGCAGCTTGCAGGGGAGCGACTACGAGCAGTACTTC | CASSLQGSDYEQYF | TRBJ2-7 | 14 | TRBV5-6 | . | .